Presented here are 22 T cell receptor beta chains from one specimen sequenced in a study of tumor and adjacent non-tumor tissue in lung cancer. The library came from three nested PCR rounds adapted from ARM-PCR protocols. MiXCR was run by TCRdb on the multiplex PCR reads, yielding one entry per CDR3 protein. Among fewer than 75,000 distinct CDR3 sequences, 75% to 85% were seen once, and the ten largest hold under 45%. No cell sorting was done before RNA was extracted from the tissue. More than 3 cm separated this lung sample from the edge of the tumor. The material sequenced was distant non-tumor lung tissue. The receptors shown here come from a man aged 60 to 75 with non-small cell lung cancer.

On this clonotype itself: An end of the junction differs from the germline gene, which may be a read error. V and J are TRBV29-1 and TRBJ1-6, with D hard to call. This CDR3 region has 14 residues. CDR1 and CDR2 (germline): SQVTM, ANQGSEA. DNA for the CDR3: TGTAGCGTTCAGGAGGGAACCTATAATCCACCCCTCCACTTT. Translating gives CSVQEGTYNPPLHF.

This clonotype was recorded many times. The chain joins TRBV24-1 to TRBJ1-2; the match to TRBD1 covers 8 bases. The germline CDR1 and CDR2 sequences are KGHDR and SFDVKD. J lost 2 bases, V lost 4 bases, and 8 bases had no gene match. The CDR3 is made up of 16 amino acids. Here the CDR3 reads CATSDPSRDRNYGYTF. The CDR3 nucleotides are TGTGCCACCAGTGACCCCAGCCGGGACAGGAACTATGGCTACACCTTC.

In the case of this clonotype: Because it lacks the conserved phenylalanine or tryptophan at the end, this CDR3 is likely a read error. V gene TRBV7-8 combines with J gene TRBJ2-4; D might be TRBD2 (6 bases). CDR1 and CDR2 from the germline V gene are SGHVS and FQNEAQ. Trimming pared 4 bases from V and 3 bases from J, leaving 13 bases between. This CDR3 comprises 15 residues. The CDR3 nucleotides read TGTGCCAGCAGCTGGGACCGGGAGTTCAAAAACATTCAGTACCTC. The encoded protein is CASSWDREFKNIQYL.

With regard to this clonotype: This likely comes from a read error, as the CDR3 has no conserved phenylalanine or tryptophan at its end. The V call is TRBV6-5, the J call TRBJ2-1; 10 nucleotides align to TRBD2. V was pared by 6 bases and J by 10 bases, with 9 bases of the junction left unmatched. From germline, CDR1 is MNHEY and CDR2 SVGAGI. This CDR3 contains 14 residues. The CDR3 loop is CASRGSGRGNEQFI. CDR3 nucleotides: TGTGCCAGCAGGGGCAGCGGGAGGGGCAACGAGCAGTTCATC.

There are many counts of this clonotype. The chain uses TRBV20-1 and TRBJ2-3; perhaps TRBD2 as D (6 bases). From germline, CDR1 is DFQATT and CDR2 SNEGSKA (reference sequence). The CDR3 covers 12 residues. V was pared by 8 bases and J by 3 bases, with 12 bases between. The CDR3: CSPGRGTDTQYF. CDR3 sequence (DNA): TGCAGTCCGGGACGGGGGACAGATACGCAGTATTTT.

To note about this clonotype: The junction shows a germline mismatch at one end, possibly a read error. V is TRBV5-4 and J is TRBJ2-3; D is possibly TRBD1 (5 bases). The germline V gene has CDR1 SGHNT and CDR2 YYREEE (reference sequence). The CDR3 is 16 residues long. The CDR3 sequence: CASSLGISRLTGTQYF. The CDR3 DNA is TGTGCCAGCAGCTTAGGGATTAGCAGACTCACAGGTACGCAGTATTTT.

Concerning this clonotype itself: The junction and the germline gene differ at one end; a read error may be behind it. The chain has TRBV6-5 and TRBJ2-5, with TRBD2 as a possible D gene (5 bases). This CDR3 comprises 15 residues. Germline V gene data show CDR1 as MNHEY and CDR2 as SVGAGI. This CDR3 reads CPSSYTVGGGETQYF. Written as DNA, the CDR3 is TGTCCCAGCAGTTATACAGTGGGTGGCGGGGAGACCCAGTACTTC.

With regard to this clonotype: One junction end does not reproduce the germline sequence, and a read error may be involved. The chain links TRBV4-1 to TRBJ2-5; D ambiguous. The CDR3 loop spans 13 amino acids. Per the germline V gene, CDR1 is MGHRA and CDR2 is YSYEKL. The CDR3 DNA sequence: TGCGCCAGCAGCCAAGTTGGCGCAGAGACCCAGTATTTC. Amino acids: CASSQVGAETQYF.

Comment on this clonotype: One end of the junction does not line up with germline, which may come from a read error. The chain has TRBV12-3 or TRBV12-4 and TRBJ2-7; the D gene is possibly TRBD2 (5 bases). This CDR3 is built from 14 residues. Here the CDR3 DNA reads TGTGCCAGCAGATTTCTTGGGAGCTCATACGTGCAGTACTTC. Amino acids: CASRFLGSSYVQYF.

This clonotype is labeled as medium-sized. The J gene is TRBJ2-1, the V gene TRBV11-1; TRBD2 agrees at 8 bases. Losses at the gene ends were 5 bases for V and 4 bases for J; bases not matched to a gene: 7. The V gene's germline CDR1 is SGHAT and CDR2 FQDESV (reference sequence). There are 15 residues in the CDR3. This CDR3 reads CASSPTSGPYNEQFF. The DNA for the CDR3 is TGTGCCAGCAGCCCAACTAGCGGTCCGTACAATGAGCAGTTCTTC.

This clonotype was counted ten times or more. V gene TRBV5-1 combines with J gene TRBJ2-7, with 10 bases that match TRBD2. V shed 7 bases, J shed 4 bases, and the junction held 8 bases outside the gene matches. The CDR3 is 14 residues long. From germline, CDR1 is SGHRS and CDR2 YFSETQ. CDR3 DNA sequence: TGCGCCAGCGGTAGCGGGAGGAACCCTTACGAGCAGTACTTC. It translates to CASGSGRNPYEQYF. Based on the CDR3 plus reference TRBV5-1 and TRBJ2-7, the full variable domain is KAGVTQTPRYLIKTRGQQVTLSCSPISGHRSVSWYQQTPGQGLQFLFEYFSETQRNKGNFPGRFSGRQFSNSRSEMNVSTLELGDSALYLCASGSGRNPYEQYFGPGTRLTVT.

The gene calls are TRBV24-1 and TRBJ1-2, with D unresolved. The V gene lost 9 bases and the J gene lost 7 bases, with 17 bases spanning the gap. This CDR3 has 13 amino acids. Germline assignment: CDR1 KGHDR and CDR2 SFDVKD. As DNA, the CDR3 is TGTGCCACCCTATCCGGAGAGGATGGTGGCTACACCTTC. Residues: CATLSGEDGGYTF.

The J gene is TRBJ2-1, the V gene TRBV5-6; D is ambiguous. The CDR3 sequence is 12 residues long. In germline, CDR1 is SGHDT, CDR2 YYEEEE. V lost 4 bases and J 7 bases, leaving 9 bases between the germline ends. The CDR3 protein is CASSPHQNEQFF. The CDR3 DNA follows: TGTGCCAGCAGCCCGCACCAAAATGAGCAGTTCTTC.

Points on this clonotype: A junction end diverges from the germline sequence, so it may reflect a read error. The chain is built from TRBV6-2 or TRBV6-3 and TRBJ2-3; tentatively, D is TRBD2 (6 bases). Germline V CDR1 and CDR2: MNHEY, SVGEGT. The CDR3 runs 16 residues. The CDR3: CASSGPGDFRVDMQYF. The CDR3 bases are TGTGCAAGCAGTGGACCTGGGGACTTTAGGGTAGATATGCAGTATTTT.

This chain uses TRBV5-5 with TRBJ2-3, with a tentative D call TRBD2 (6 bases). Trimming removed 4 bases from V and 8 bases from J, with 20 bases in between. Germline V gene data show CDR1 as SGHKS and CDR2 as YYEKEE (reference sequence). This CDR3 contains 15 residues. CDR3 nucleotide sequence: TGTGCCAGCAGCATGGGACTGGCCCTCCTTGGTACGCAGTATTTT. This encodes CASSMGLALLGTQYF.

In regard to this clonotype: A much larger clone differs from this one at a single base, so this may be a read error. This chain connects TRBV30 to TRBJ2-3; 13 nucleotides agree with TRBD2. V gave up 7 bases and J gave up 0 bases; unmatched junction bases: 7. There are 16 residues in the CDR3. CDR1 is GTSNPN, CDR2 SVGIG, per germline (reference sequence). CDR3 sequence: CASETSGGSSTDTQYF. The DNA of the CDR3 is TGTGCCTCCGAGACTAGCGGGGGGTCTAGCACAGATACGCAGTATTTT.

Comment on this clonotype: It may be a read error: a sequence one base away is much more abundant. The J gene is TRBJ2-7, the V gene TRBV28; no firm D call. Per germline, CDR1 MDHEN and CDR2 SYDVKM. Trimming shortened V by 8 bases and J by 0 bases, and 17 bases separated the two germline ends. The CDR3 is 15 amino acids. The DNA for the CDR3 is TGTGCCAGCTGTGTTCCCGGGCTACTCTCCTACGAGCAGTACTTC. Encoded protein: CASCVPGLLSYEQYF.

Comment on this clonotype: Since a much larger clone is just one base distant, this may be a read error. The J gene is TRBJ2-7, the V gene TRBV20-1; tentative D call: TRBD2 (6 bases). Trimming took 3 bases from V and 3 from J, leaving 15 bases between them. The CDR3 has 14 residues. Germline lookup yields CDR1 DFQATT and CDR2 SNEGSKA (reference sequence). DNA for the CDR3: TGCAGTGCTAGTGGAAGGCTAGCGAACTACGAGCAGTACTTC. Its protein is CSASGRLANYEQYF.

To note about this clonotype: Without the conserved terminal phenylalanine or tryptophan, this CDR3 likely stems from a read error. This chain connects TRBV5-4 to TRBJ2-3, with D maybe TRBD2 (5 bases). Germline V lookup: CDR1 SGHNT, CDR2 YYREEE (reference sequence). This CDR3 is 16 amino acids long. The CDR3 DNA reads as TGTGCCATCAGCCCTATCGAGAGGGAGCCGGGAGATACGCAGTATTCT. Translated: CAISPIEREPGDTQYS.

The chain uses TRBV4-1 and TRBJ2-1; the D is unclear. Germline V gives CDR1 MGHRA, CDR2 YSYEKL. Trimming cost V 7 bases and J 8 bases, with 18 bases left between them. The CDR3 contains 14 residues. CDR3 nucleotide sequence: TGCGCCAGCAACCAGGAACGCAACTGCGATGAGCAGTTCTTC. This encodes CASNQERNCDEQFF.

Ten or more counts support this clonotype. This chain connects TRBV28 to TRBJ2-3; D is uncertain. Germline loops: CDR1 MDHEN, CDR2 SYDVKM. The CDR3 loop spans 12 amino acids. Deletions cut 5 bases from V and 4 bases from J, with 7 bases between. The CDR3 sequence is CASSDRADTQYF. Written as DNA, the CDR3 is TGTGCCAGCAGTGACCGGGCAGATACGCAGTATTTT. The full variable domain, in which reference TRBV28 and TRBJ2-3 provide the parts outside the CDR3, is DVKVTQSSRYLVKRTGEKVFLECVQDMDHENMFWYRQDPGLGLRLIYFSYDVKMKEKGDIPEGYSVSREKKERFSLILESASTNQTSMYLCASSDRADTQYFGPGTRLTVL.

As to this clonotype: A read error may produce the germline difference seen at one junction end. The chain combines TRBV5-4 with TRBJ2-1; no reliable D call. Germline CDR1 is SGHNT and CDR2 is YYREEE (reference sequence). CDR3 length equals 13 residues. CDR3 coding DNA: TGTGCCAGCAGCTTACGCGGTTTCAATGATCAGTTCTTC. This encodes CASSLRGFNDQFF. Using reference TRBV5-4 and TRBJ2-1 for the parts outside the CDR3, the full variable domain is ETGVTQSPTHLIKTRGQQVTLRCSSQSGHNTVSWYQQALGQGPQFIFQYYREEENGRGNFPPRFSGLQFPNYSSELNVNALELDDSALYLCASSLRGFNDQFFGPGTRLTVL.